The text below deals with one TCR beta chain. The antigen this receptor binds is unknown. The input lacks base qualities; no much larger clone sits a single base away. In total, just over 650 healthy bone marrow donors made up the cohort. At the time of sampling, every cohort member was nominally healthy, though immune exposures that went unrecorded were likely present. The donor tested CMV seronegative, placing the donor among the 300 to 450 seronegative members of the cohort. Each donor provided a peripheral blood sample, and peripheral blood mononuclear cells were used for TCR beta sequencing. The Qiagen DNeasy Blood Extraction Kit was used to extract genomic DNA from the blood cell samples. These data are taken from a study of cytomegalovirus exposure and HLA in healthy donors (dated by TCRdb to between 2016 and 2019). Describing the broader study: In an earlier analysis of 587 of the donors, around 300 Gb of sequence data and 100 million or so unique TCR beta sequences from about 179 million T cells were reported. About 280 gigabases of sequencing data and roughly 81 million unique TCR sequences made up an early release that covered roughly 670 HLA-typed donors. Of the 300 to 400 genotyped donors, approximately 82% fell in the genetic ancestry cluster associated with self-reported Caucasian donors. The study was designed to test whether signatures of past pathogen exposure could be identified by cataloging public T cell receptors. The study profiled the T cell repertoires of under 850 subjects by immunosequencing and related them to cytomegalovirus serostatus. In addition to the first cohort of about 650 subjects, a separate validation cohort of approximately 110 different subjects was used. The study combined high-throughput TCR immunosequencing, statistical association of individual TCRs with disease status, and machine learning to predict cytomegalovirus infection status. In a later analysis, previously published TCR beta repertoires from 666 donors were re-analyzed and high-resolution HLA genotyping was added so that TCR occurrence patterns could be studied. The later analysis used no new phenotypic data to find candidate immune exposures, relying instead on TCR beta sequences and their occurrence across donors. In an earlier analysis of a few hundred of the donors, high-throughput TCR beta sequencing was used to judge whether each TCR beta V gene segment behaved as functional or pseudogenic. Donor age, sex, ethnicity and CMV serostatus were collected together with the repertoire data. A later genetic analysis used genome-wide SNP genotypes for 398 of the 666 donors, treating that subset as a discovery cohort. All discovery cohort repertoires had been generated using a single sequencing platform. HLA typing included class I and class II loci at four-digit resolution. Typing coverage differed by locus: A, B, C, DRB1 and DQB1 were typed in about 620-630 donors, DQA1 in 500 to 550, DPA1 in some 610, and DPB1 in 400 to 490. Because of strong linkage in the cohort, roughly five DR-DQ haplotypes were treated as single units for association and clustering. Among around 400 genotyped donors of the cohort, an average of roughly 230,000 unique TCR beta nucleotide sequences was sequenced per donor, of which 15% to 20% were non-productive.

What the study reported, not specific to this receptor: A later analysis reported that several top co-occurrence clusters appeared linked to parvovirus B19, influenza, CMV and Epstein-Barr virus. Specific HLA alleles were associated with more than 15,000 TCR beta sequences at a false discovery rate of 0.05 in a later analysis. A later genetic analysis associated a missense DCLRE1C variant with V-gene and J-gene trimming of TCR beta chains, and an independent cohort replicated the association. In vitro tests confirmed that three of the cytomegalovirus-associated TCR beta chains recognize cytomegalovirus antigens. The sequencing pipeline was judged likely to have produced a cluster of highly shared sequence variants as a technical artifact. Linkage disequilibrium might explain the correlated functional status among segregating V segments, but an unknown experimental factor could not be excluded. A further reported finding was that TCR beta sequences accurately predicted the HLA-A and HLA-B alleles for most subjects in the first cohort. The 87-base-pair reads could not distinguish some IMGT-functional V segments, including TRBV6-2 and TRBV6-3, so those segments were excluded. In a later analysis, HLA-associated TCR beta chains were found to be more clonally expanded and to have lower generation probabilities than equally common non-associated chains. Presence/absence analyses assumed roughly uniform sequencing depth across donors, an assumption that may not hold. For the cohort, immune exposure information was limited to CMV serostatus. HLA typing was unavailable for some donors at each locus, so association tests used only the typed subset. Most TCR sequences were observed very rarely across donors, whereas some public TCRs were present in many individuals. According to the authors, the approach could potentially be generalized to other disease states and immunological phenotypes. Broadly in line with IMGT annotations, most TCR beta V segments showed up in productive rearrangements about 87% or about 30% of the time in an earlier analysis of about 500 of the donors. Assigning TCR associations to individual alleles was difficult when HLA alleles, especially DR and DQ, strongly co-occurred. In a later analysis, TCR association rates were found to vary across HLA loci, with the most associated TCRs seen for DRB1 alleles and the fewest for HLA-C alleles. This cohort had only TCR beta chains sequenced, and the lack of alpha or paired-chain data limited which features could be detected. The classifier was reported to diagnose cytomegalovirus status with high specificity and sensitivity in both the original cohort and the validation cohort. Compared with the approximately 710-donor mean, donors in an Asian-associated ancestry cluster had fewer N-insertions in productive TCRs, according to a later genetic analysis. The study listed 164 TCR beta chains as associated with cytomegalovirus. Most CMV-associated TCR beta chains appeared to be HLA-restricted in a later analysis, and the HLA associations seemed to be driven largely by CMV exposure. The earlier analysis of fewer than 750 of the donors excluded 15 to 20 rarely observed V segments, including chromosome 9 orphons, because counts were too low.

Library creation used the immunoSEQ multiplex PCR assay. A mixture of 60 forward primers for TCR Vbeta segments and 13 reverse primers for TCR Jbeta segments was used in the multiplex PCR. The CDR3 region of rearranged TCR beta genes was amplified from genomic DNA by a multiplex PCR assay. The amplified TCR beta libraries were sequenced on the Illumina HiSeq System as 87-base-pair reads. The study's processing was this. A later analysis tallied around 87 million unique TCR beta chains across the 700 or so repertoires, and some 12 million of those chains were shared by two or more donors. Raw reads were error-corrected and collapsed into unique sequences by a nearest-neighbor algorithm in which closely related sequences were merged to remove PCR and sequencing errors. V, D and J gene segments were assigned by aligning CDR3 sequences to IMGT reference sequences. For a sequence to be retained, a match of at least six nucleotides to both a V gene segment and a J gene segment was required. Rearrangements were called productive when the CDR3 lacked stop codons and stayed in frame with V and J; all others were non-productive. CDR3 was defined according to IMGT convention as the region running from the second conserved V-encoded cysteine to the conserved J-encoded phenylalanine. The earlier analysis of some 580 of the donors excluded any sequence lacking an unambiguous match to a single V gene segment. In an earlier analysis of a few hundred of the donors, a V segment was called functional when productive rearrangements were above 56.7%, and segregating when the standard deviation between donors exceeded 5%. A statistical classification framework was developed to diagnose cytomegalovirus status using the catalog of TCR beta chain sequences. V and J gene assignment, in a later analysis, came from comparing TCR nucleotide sequences with IMGT/GENE-DB human TR gene sequences. A later analysis assigned CDR3 sequences and most-parsimonious VDJ recombination scenarios with the TCRdist pipeline. In a later analysis, each TCR beta chain was defined by its CDR3 amino acid sequence together with its V-gene family, and reads lacking a unique V-gene family were excluded. In a later analysis, around 650 highly shared, low-generation-probability nucleotide sequences were removed to address suspected cross-contamination and a sequencing artifact. A later analysis calculated a clonal expansion index for each public chain from normalized within-repertoire ranks of inferred template counts. In a later analysis, generation probabilities were computed with a VDJ recombination model fitted to out-of-frame rearrangements, and the resulting probabilities were checked against IGoR. Hypergeometric tests were used in a later analysis to score TCR-TCR, TCR-HLA and TCR-CMV co-occurrence, with a repertoire-size bias correction applied to the TCR pairs. False discovery rates were estimated in a later analysis by permuting HLA or CMV assignments 20 times. In a later analysis, co-occurring TCRs were grouped using DBSCAN, and TCRdist sequence similarity was added for clustering within HLA-allele-positive subsets. For co-occurrence clustering, repertoires with fewer than 30,000 or more than 120,000 public chains were excluded, along with roughly five repertoires with anomalous nucleotide sharing. Entries here come from immuneACCESS through TCRdb and include only in-frame sequences with V and J called. Some clones fail to appear in such tables; in the studies checked, an unresolved V gene covers under half of the shortfall, and the cause of the remainder is unknown. D and trimming were read from the DNA, whereas the V and J calls and clone size are those reported in that table. Counted in this sample were roughly 130,000 clones; 70% to 90% of them appeared once. The top ten clonotypes cover roughly 1.8% of the sample.

The CDR3, from cysteine to phenylalanine, totals 13 residues. Just CDR3 DNA is preserved here, 39 bases in frame from base 1. The junction carries 7 bases between V and J, which are trimmed by 2 bases and 2 bases respectively. Per the germline V gene, SGDLS is the CDR1 and YYNGEE is the CDR2. Sequencing was done on a sample of PBMCs. The origin of this receptor is a boy between 5 and 17 years old in good health and CMV-seronegative. The chain couples TRBV9 to TRBJ1-1; the D gene identity is not certain. CDR3 protein: CASSVKSNTEAFF. In nucleotides, the sequence is TGTGCCAGCAGCGTCAAGAGCAACACTGAAGCTTTCTTT.